This T cell receptor beta chain was profiled in a study of response to subunit inactivated influenza vaccine. CDR3 length: 15 residues. Germline lookup yields CDR1 MNHEY and CDR2 SVGAGI. General study points: New T cells are recruited in small numbers by each seasonal influenza vaccination, according to the authors' suggestion.

Comment on this clonotype: What it binds is unknown. Since a much larger clone is just one base distant, this may be a read error.

TCRdb re-derived calls from the RT-PCR reads in MiXCR, one entry per CDR3 protein. The top ten clones hold around 6.5% of a sample with 650,000 to 800,000 distinct CDR3 sequences, about 14% of them seen once. The source is a middle-aged man who received an inactivated influenza vaccine. The chain joins TRBV6-5 to TRBJ2-7; D call uncertain. Sequenced here: PBMCs from blood, sampled about 14 days before vaccination. The CDR3 spells CACSYSTGGLYEQYF. CDR3 sequence (DNA): TGTGCCTGCAGTTACTCGACGGGTGGCCTCTACGAGCAGTACTTC.